The rows below give T cell receptor beta chains drawn from one sample of a study of blood T cells in healthy people across ages. TCRdb reprocessed the 5' RACE reads with MiXCR, giving one entry per CDR3 protein. The repertoire holds roughly 500,000 distinct CDR3 sequences, with less than 25% as singletons. This same sample was also taken into another study, of T cells of mothers and their children.

Sequencing was performed on blood. All receptors derive from a boy under 18 in good health. The CDR3 runs from the conserved cysteine through the conserved F or W. Fields, in order: J gene, D gene, V gene, clone size, CDR3 DNA, CDR3 protein. D genes are given only for firm matches. Clone sizes are given selectively: once, few, many, or a class where the clone is expanded.

>TRBJ2-1|-|TRBV14|-
TGTGCCAGCAGCCAAGCTGGTGTCAAGCACGTTGAGCAGTTCTTC
CASSQAGVKHVEQFF
>TRBJ2-7|TRBD2|TRBV6-2/TRBV6-3|few
TGTGCCAGCAGTTACCCTAGCGGGAGTGGCACCTACGAGCAGTACTTC
CASSYPSGSGTYEQYF
>TRBJ2-6|-|TRBV3-1|-
TGTGCCAGCAGCCAAGAAGGCAGACTGAGCTCTGGGGCCAACGTCCTGACTTTC
CASSQEGRLSSGANVLTF
>TRBJ1-3|TRBD1|TRBV4-3|-
TGCGCCAGCAGCCAAGGGCGACAGGGTCGAAACACCATATATTTT
CASSQGRQGRNTIYF
>TRBJ1-1|TRBD1|TRBV4-1|-
TGCGCCAGCAGCCCTTTCGGGACAGTGCGGGTAGCTGAAGCTTTCTTT
CASSPFGTVRVAEAFF
>TRBJ2-7|-|TRBV14|-
TGTGCCAGCAGCCCTAGAGGTGGAACCCACGAGCAGTACTTC
CASSPRGGTHEQYF
>TRBJ2-7|-|TRBV19|few
TGTGCCAGTAGTGCTACGGCGGCCACCTACGAGCAGTACTTC
CASSATAATYEQYF
>TRBJ2-2|TRBD1|TRBV28|-
TGTGCCAGCAGGGGACAGGGGACGAACACCGGGGAGCTGTTTTTT
CASRGQGTNTGELFF
>TRBJ1-2|-|TRBV7-9|few
TGTGCCAGCAGCTTAGGCCCGACAGGAGAACACTATGGCTACACCTTC
CASSLGPTGEHYGYTF
>TRBJ2-7|TRBD2|TRBV5-5|-
TGTGCCAGCAGATTAGCGGGAGGGCCCTATTACGAGCAGTACTTC
CASRLAGGPYYEQYF
>TRBJ1-4|TRBD1|TRBV20-1|-
TGCAGTGACAGGGGCACAACTAATGAAAAACTGTTTTTT
CSDRGTTNEKLFF
>TRBJ2-7|TRBD2|TRBV28|-
TGTGCCAGCTGGCCTAGCGGGGTAAGGTTTACCGAGCAGTACTTC
CASWPSGVRFTEQYF
>TRBJ1-2|TRBD1|TRBV5-6|many
TGTGCCAGCAGCTTGGGGCAGGGGGACTATGGCTACACCTTC
CASSLGQGDYGYTF
>TRBJ2-3|TRBD2|TRBV5-1|-
TGCGCCAGCAGCGCTCGCGGGAGGGCCTTGGATACGCAGTATTTT
CASSARGRALDTQYF
>TRBJ1-5|-|TRBV20-1|-
TGCAGTGCCCGCTTCGGGGGGGACGCACAGCCCCAGCATTTT
CSARFGGDAQPQHF
>TRBJ2-1|-|TRBV4-3|-
TGCGCCAGCAGCCAAAGTAGGGGAAATGAGCAGTTCTTC
CASSQSRGNEQFF
>TRBJ2-1|TRBD2|TRBV28|many
TGTGCCAGCAGTTTATCACTAGCGGAGTACAATGAGCAGTTCTTC
CASSLSLAEYNEQFF
>TRBJ1-1|-|TRBV5-5|-
TGTGCCAGCAGCTTGGACAGGGTTAGTGCTGAAGCTTTCTTT
CASSLDRVSAEAFF
>TRBJ2-5|TRBD1|TRBV2|few
TGTGCCAGAAAGGGGGCAGTCCAAGAGACCCAGTACTTC
CARKGAVQETQYF
>TRBJ2-1|TRBD2|TRBV2|-
TGTGCCAGCAATGCGGGGGGCCAGACCTATTACAATGAGCAGTTCTTC
CASNAGGQTYYNEQFF
>TRBJ1-3|-|TRBV3-1|-
TGTGCCAGCAGCCAAGATCAGGGGATCTCTGGAAACACCATATATTTT
CASSQDQGISGNTIYF
>TRBJ2-1|-|TRBV11-3|-
TGTGCCAGCAGGGACGGACAGTACAATGAGCAGTTCTTC
CASRDGQYNEQFF
>TRBJ1-2|TRBD1|TRBV7-2|-
TGTGCCAGCAGCCCAGAGGGACAGAACTATGGCTACACCTTC
CASSPEGQNYGYTF
>TRBJ2-1|TRBD2|TRBV9|few
TGTGCCAGCAGCTTAAACCCTTTCTCCGCCGGCCTAGCGGGAGTACCCTTCTTC
CASSLNPFSAGLAGVPFF
>TRBJ2-4|TRBD2|TRBV2|few
TGTGCCAGCAGGACCCGACTAGCGTTAGCCAAAAACATTCAGTACTTC
CASRTRLALAKNIQYF
>TRBJ2-6|-|TRBV6-1|-
TGTGCCACTAGAGAAAGCTCTGGGGCTAACGTCCTGACTTTC
CATRESSGANVLTF
>TRBJ2-1|-|TRBV20-1|-
TGCAGTGCTAGCCGACAGTACAATGAGAAGTTCTTC
CSASRQYNEKFF